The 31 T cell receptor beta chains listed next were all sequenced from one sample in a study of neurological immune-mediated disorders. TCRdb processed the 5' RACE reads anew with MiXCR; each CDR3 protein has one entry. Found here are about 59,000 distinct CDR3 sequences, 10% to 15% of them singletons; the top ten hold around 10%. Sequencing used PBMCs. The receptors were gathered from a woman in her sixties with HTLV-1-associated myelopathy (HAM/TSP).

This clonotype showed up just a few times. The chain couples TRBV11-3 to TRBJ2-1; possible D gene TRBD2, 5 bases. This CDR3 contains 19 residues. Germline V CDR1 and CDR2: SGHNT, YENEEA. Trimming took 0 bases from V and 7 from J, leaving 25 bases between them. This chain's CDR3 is CASSLDRLGRAPSGNEQFF. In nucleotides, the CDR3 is TGTGCCAGCAGCTTAGATAGGCTAGGGCGGGCCCCCTCGGGGAATGAGCAGTTCTTC.

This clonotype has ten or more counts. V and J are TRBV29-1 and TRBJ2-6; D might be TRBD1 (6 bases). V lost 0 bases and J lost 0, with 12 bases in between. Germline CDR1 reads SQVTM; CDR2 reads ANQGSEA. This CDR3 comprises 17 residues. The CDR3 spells CSVEDADSNSGANVLTF. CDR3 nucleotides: TGCAGCGTTGAAGATGCGGACAGCAACTCTGGGGCCAACGTCCTGACTTTC.

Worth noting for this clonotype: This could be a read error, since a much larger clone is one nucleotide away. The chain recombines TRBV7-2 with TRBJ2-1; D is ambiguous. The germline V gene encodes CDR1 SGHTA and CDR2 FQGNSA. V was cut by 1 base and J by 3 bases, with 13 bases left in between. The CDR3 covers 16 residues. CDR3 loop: CASSLGLSSYYNEQFF. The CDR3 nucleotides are TGTGCCAGCAGCTTAGGATTGAGTTCATACTACAATGAGCAGTTCTTC.

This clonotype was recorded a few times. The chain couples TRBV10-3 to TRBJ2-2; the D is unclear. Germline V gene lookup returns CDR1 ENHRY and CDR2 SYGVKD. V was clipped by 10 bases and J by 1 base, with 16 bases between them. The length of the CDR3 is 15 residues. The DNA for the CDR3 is TGTGCCACCACAACGGACGGTTTGAACACCGGGGAGCTGTTTTTT. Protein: CATTTDGLNTGELFF.

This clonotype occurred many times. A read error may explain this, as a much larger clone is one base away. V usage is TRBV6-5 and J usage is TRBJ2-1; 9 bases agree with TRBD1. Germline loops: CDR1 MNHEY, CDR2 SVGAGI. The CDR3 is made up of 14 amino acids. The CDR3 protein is CVSSSGTGLGEQFF. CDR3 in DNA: TGTGTCAGCAGTTCGGGGACAGGGCTCGGTGAGCAGTTCTTC.

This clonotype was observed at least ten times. The CDR3 DNA is TGTGCCAGCAGCCCCCGGACAGGGGGGGCCTACGAGCAGTACTTC. Its translation: CASSPRTGGAYEQYF. The V gene is TRBV7-6, the J gene TRBJ2-7; 10 bases line up with TRBD1. The germline V gene encodes CDR1 SGHVS and CDR2 FNYEAQ. V gave up 5 bases and J gave up 2 bases; unmatched junction bases: 6. This CDR3 has 15 amino acids. Full variable domain (outside the CDR3, taken from reference TRBV7-6 and TRBJ2-7): GAGVSQSPRYKVTKRGQDVALRCDPISGHVSLYWYRQALGQGPEFLTYFNYEAQQDKSGLPNDRFSAERPEGSISTLTIQRTEQRDSAMYRCASSPRTGGAYEQYFGPGTRLTVT.

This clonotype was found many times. The CDR3 reads CSAHHQNRASSSYEQYF. In DNA form, the CDR3 reads TGCAGTGCCCACCACCAAAACAGGGCCTCAAGCTCCTACGAGCAGTACTTC. This chain uses TRBV20-1 with TRBJ2-7; possible D gene TRBD1, 6 bases. Per the germline V gene, CDR1 is DFQATT and CDR2 is SNEGSKA (reference sequence). This CDR3 region has 17 residues. V dropped 6 bases and J dropped 0 bases, with 24 bases sitting between them.

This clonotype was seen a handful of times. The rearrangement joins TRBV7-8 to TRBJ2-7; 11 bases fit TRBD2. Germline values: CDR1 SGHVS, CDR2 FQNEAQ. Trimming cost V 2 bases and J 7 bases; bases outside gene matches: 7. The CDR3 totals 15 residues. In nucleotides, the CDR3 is TGTGCCAGCAGCTTACAACTAGCGGGAGTAGGGGAGCAGTACTTC. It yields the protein CASSLQLAGVGEQYF.

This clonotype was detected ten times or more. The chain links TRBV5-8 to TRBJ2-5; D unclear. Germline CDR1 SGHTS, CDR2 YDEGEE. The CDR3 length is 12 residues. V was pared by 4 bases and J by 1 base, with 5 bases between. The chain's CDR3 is CASSRFQETQYF. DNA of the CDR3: TGTGCCAGCAGCCGGTTCCAAGAGACCCAGTACTTC.

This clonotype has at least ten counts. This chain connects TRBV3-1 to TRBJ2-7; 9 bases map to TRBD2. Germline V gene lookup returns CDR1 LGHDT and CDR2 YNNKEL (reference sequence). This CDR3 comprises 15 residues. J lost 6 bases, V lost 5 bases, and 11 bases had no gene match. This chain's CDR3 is CASSYRVAGDGEQYF. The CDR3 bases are TGTGCCAGCAGCTACCGGGTAGCGGGAGATGGCGAGCAGTACTTC.

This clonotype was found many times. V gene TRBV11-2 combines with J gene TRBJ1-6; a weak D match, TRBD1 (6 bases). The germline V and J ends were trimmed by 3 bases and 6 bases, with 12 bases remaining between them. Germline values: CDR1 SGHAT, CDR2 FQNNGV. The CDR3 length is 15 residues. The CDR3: CASSLRGGGNSPLHF. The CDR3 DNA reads TGTGCCAGCAGCTTGAGGGGGGGAGGTAATTCACCCCTCCACTTT.

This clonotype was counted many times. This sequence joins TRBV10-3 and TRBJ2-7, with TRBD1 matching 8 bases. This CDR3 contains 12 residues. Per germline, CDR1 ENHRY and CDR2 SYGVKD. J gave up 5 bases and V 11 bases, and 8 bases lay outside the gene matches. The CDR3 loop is CAASGQVDEQYF. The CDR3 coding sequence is TGTGCCGCATCGGGACAGGTCGACGAGCAGTACTTC.

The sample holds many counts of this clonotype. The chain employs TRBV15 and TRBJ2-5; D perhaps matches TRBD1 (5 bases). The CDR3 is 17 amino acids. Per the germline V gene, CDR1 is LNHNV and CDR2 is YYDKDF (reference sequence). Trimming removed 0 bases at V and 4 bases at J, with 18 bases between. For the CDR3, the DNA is TGTGCCACCAGCAGAGAGATAGGAGACAGTCGGCGAGAGACCCAGTACTTC. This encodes CATSREIGDSRRETQYF.

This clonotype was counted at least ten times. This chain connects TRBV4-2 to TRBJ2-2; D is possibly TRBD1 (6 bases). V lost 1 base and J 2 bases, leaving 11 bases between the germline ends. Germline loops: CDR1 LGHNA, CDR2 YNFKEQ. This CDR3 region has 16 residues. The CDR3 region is CASSQVGASNTGELFF. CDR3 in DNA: TGTGCCAGCAGCCAAGTGGGGGCTAGTAACACCGGGGAGCTGTTTTTT.

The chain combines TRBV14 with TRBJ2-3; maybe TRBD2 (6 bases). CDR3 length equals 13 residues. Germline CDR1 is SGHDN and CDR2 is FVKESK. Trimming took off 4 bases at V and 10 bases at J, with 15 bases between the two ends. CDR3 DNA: TGTGCCAGCAGCCGAACGTCGGGGGTTTCGCAGTATTTT. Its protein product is CASSRTSGVSQYF.

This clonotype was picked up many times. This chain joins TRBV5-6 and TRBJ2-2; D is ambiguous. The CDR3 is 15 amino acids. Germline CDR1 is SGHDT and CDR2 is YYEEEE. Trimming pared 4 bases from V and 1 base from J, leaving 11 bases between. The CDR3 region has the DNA TGTGCCAGCAGCCCGAATCAGAAGAACACCGGGGAGCTGTTTTTT. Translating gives CASSPNQKNTGELFF.

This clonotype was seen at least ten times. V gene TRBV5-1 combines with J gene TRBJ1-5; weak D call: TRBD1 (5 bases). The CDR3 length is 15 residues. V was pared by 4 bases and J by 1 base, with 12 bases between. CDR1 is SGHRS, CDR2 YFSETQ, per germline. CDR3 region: CASSEQGVSNQPQHF. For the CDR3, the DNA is TGCGCCAGCAGCGAGCAGGGTGTGAGCAATCAGCCCCAGCATTTT.

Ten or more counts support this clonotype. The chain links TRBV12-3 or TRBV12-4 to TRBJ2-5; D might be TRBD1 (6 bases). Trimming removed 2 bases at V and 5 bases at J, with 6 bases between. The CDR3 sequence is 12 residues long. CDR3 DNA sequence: TGTGCCAGCAGTTTAAGGGGGGAGACCCAGTACTTC. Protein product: CASSLRGETQYF.

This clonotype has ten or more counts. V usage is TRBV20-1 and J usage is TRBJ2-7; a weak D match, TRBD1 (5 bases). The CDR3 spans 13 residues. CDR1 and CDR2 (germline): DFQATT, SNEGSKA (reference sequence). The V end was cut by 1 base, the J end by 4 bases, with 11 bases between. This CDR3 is CSARGPDSYEQYF. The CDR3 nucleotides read TGCAGTGCTAGAGGGCCCGACAGTTACGAGCAGTACTTC.

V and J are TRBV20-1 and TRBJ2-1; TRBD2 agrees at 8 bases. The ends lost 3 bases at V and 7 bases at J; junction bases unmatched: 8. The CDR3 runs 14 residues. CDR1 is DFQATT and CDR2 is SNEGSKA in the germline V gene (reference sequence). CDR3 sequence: CSARGRGEKNEQFF. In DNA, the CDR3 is TGCAGTGCTAGGGGGCGGGGGGAAAAAAATGAGCAGTTCTTC.

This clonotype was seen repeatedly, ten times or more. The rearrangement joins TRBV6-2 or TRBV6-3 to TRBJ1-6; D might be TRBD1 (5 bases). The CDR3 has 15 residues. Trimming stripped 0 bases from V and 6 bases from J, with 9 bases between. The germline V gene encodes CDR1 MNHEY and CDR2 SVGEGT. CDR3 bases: TGTGCCAGCAGTTACTCCGGGCAGGGTAATTCACCCCTCCACTTT. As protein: CASSYSGQGNSPLHF.

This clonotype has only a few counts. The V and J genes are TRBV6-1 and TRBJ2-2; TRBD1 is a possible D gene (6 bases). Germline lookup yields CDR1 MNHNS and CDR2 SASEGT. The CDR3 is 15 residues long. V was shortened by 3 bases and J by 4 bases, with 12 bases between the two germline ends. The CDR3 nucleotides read TGTGCCAGCAGTGAGATGGGGGCGGGCACCGGGGAGCTGTTTTTT. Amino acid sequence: CASSEMGAGTGELFF.

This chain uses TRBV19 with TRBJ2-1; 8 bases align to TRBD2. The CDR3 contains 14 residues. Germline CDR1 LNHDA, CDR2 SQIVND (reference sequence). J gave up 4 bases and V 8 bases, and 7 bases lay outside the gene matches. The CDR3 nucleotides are TGTGCCAGTTCTGGGTCTAGCGGGTACAATGAGCAGTTCTTC. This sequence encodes CASSGSSGYNEQFF. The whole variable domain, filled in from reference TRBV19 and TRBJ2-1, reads DGGITQSPKYLFRKEGQNVTLSCEQNLNHDAMYWYRQDPGQGLRLIYYSQIVNDFQKGDIAEGYSVSREKKESFPLTVTSAQKNPTAFYLCASSGSSGYNEQFFGPGTRLTVL.

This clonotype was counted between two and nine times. This chain's CDR3 is CASSLVQETQYF. CDR3 in DNA: TGTGCCAGCAGCTTAGTCCAAGAGACCCAGTACTTC. This chain uses TRBV13 with TRBJ2-5; no clear D gene. The CDR3 sequence is 12 residues long. V lost 1 base and J 1 base, leaving 1 base between the germline ends. Germline V gives CDR1 PRHDT, CDR2 FYEKMQ (reference sequence).

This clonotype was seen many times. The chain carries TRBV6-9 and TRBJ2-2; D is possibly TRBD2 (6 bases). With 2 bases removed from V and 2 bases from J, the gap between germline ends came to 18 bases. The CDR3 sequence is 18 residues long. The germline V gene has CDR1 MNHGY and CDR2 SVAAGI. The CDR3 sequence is CASSYRRISSVNTGELFF. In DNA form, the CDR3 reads TGTGCCAGCAGTTATCGCCGAATTTCTAGCGTCAACACCGGGGAGCTGTTTTTT.

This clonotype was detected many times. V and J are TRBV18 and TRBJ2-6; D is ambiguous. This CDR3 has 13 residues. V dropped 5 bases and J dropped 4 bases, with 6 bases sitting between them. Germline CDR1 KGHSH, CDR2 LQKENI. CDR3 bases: TGTGCCAGCTCATACACCGGGGCCAACGTCCTGACTTTC. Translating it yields CASSYTGANVLTF.

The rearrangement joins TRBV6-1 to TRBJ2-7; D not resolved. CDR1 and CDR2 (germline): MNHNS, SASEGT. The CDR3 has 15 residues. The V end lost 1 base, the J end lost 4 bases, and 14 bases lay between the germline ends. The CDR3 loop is CASSEEECARYEQYF. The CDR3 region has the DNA TGTGCCAGCAGTGAAGAGGAGTGTGCTAGGTACGAGCAGTACTTC.

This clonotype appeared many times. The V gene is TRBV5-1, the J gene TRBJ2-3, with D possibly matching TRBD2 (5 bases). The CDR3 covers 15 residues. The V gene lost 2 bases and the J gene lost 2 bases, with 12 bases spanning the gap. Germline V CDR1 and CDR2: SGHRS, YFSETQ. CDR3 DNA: TGCGCCAGCAGCTTACGCCGGGGTACCACAGATACGCAGTATTTT. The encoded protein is CASSLRRGTTDTQYF.

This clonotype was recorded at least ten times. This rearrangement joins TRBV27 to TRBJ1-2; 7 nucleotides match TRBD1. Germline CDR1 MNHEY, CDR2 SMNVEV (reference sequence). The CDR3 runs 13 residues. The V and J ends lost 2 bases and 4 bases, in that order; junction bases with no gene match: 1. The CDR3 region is CASSLGTAYGYTF. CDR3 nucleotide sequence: TGTGCCAGCAGTTTAGGGACAGCCTATGGCTACACCTTC.

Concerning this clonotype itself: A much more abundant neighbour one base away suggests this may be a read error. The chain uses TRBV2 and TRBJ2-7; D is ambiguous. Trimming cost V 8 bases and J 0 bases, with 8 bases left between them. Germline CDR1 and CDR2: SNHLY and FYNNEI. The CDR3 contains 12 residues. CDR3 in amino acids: CASARNSYEQYF. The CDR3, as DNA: TGTGCCAGCGCCAGGAACTCCTACGAGCAGTACTTC.

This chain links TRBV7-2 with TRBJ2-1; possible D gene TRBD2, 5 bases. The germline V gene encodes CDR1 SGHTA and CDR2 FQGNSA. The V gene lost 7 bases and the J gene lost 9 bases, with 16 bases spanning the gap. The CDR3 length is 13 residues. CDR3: CASTPGMSGEQFF. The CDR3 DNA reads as TGTGCCAGCACTCCGGGAATGTCGGGTGAGCAGTTCTTC.